This T cell receptor (beta chain) was recovered during a study of T-cell reconstitution after alpha-beta-depleted transplantation in children. The CDR3 runs to 17 residues. Germline values: CDR1 ENHRY, CDR2 SYGVKD. Trimming cost V 6 bases and J 3 bases; bases outside gene matches: 13. Unique molecular identifiers were used to barcode this TCRbeta library. TCRdb re-analysed the PCR reads in MiXCR, keeping a single row per CDR3 protein. The data hold roughly 200,000 distinct CDR3 sequences, with roughly a tenth observed a single time. Many counts were recorded for this clonotype. This rearrangement joins TRBV10-3 to TRBJ2-3; 9 nucleotides match TRBD2. This material consisted of PBMCs, taken before TCRalphabeta/CD19-depleted stem cell transplant. The sequence derives from a child in the first two years of life with acute myeloid leukemia, due to receive a stem cell transplant. CDR3 sequence reads: CAIRRVKAGGGTDTQYF. CDR3 coding DNA: TGTGCCATCAGGAGGGTAAAAGCGGGAGGCGGGACAGATACGCAGTATTTT.